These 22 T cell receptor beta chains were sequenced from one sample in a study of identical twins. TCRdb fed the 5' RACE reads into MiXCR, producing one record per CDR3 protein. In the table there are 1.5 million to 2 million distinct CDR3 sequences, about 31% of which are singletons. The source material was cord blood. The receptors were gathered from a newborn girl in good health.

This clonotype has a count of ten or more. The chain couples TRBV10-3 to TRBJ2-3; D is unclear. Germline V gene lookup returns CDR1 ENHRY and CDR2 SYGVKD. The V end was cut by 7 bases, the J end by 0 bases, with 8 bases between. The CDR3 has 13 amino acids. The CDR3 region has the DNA TGTGCCATCACCGACCTGAGCACAGATACGCAGTATTTT. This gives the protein CAITDLSTDTQYF.

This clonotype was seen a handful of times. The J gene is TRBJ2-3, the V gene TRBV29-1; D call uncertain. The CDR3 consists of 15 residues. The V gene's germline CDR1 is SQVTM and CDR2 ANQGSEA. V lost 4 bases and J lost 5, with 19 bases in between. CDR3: CSVASDPFLGDTQYF. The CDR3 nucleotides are TGCAGCGTTGCCAGTGACCCATTTCTAGGAGATACGCAGTATTTT.

The CDR3 here is CSAPGTHSYNEQFF. The CDR3, as DNA: TGCAGTGCCCCCGGGACCCACTCCTACAATGAGCAGTTCTTC. The rearrangement uses TRBV20-1 and TRBJ2-1; either TRBD1 or TRBD2 may supply D (5 bases each). This CDR3 region has 14 residues. V lost 6 bases and J 0 bases, leaving 12 bases between the germline ends. Germline loops: CDR1 DFQATT, CDR2 SNEGSKA (reference sequence).

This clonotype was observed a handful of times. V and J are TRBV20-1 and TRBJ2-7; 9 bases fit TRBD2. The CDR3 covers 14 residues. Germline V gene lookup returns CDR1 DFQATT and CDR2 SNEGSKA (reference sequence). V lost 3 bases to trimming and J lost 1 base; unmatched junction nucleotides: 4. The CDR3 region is CSARASGESYEQYF. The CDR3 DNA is TGCAGTGCTAGGGCTAGCGGGGAATCCTACGAGCAGTACTTC.

The CDR3 protein is CASSYLAGGAYNEQYF. The CDR3 DNA is TGTGCCAGCAGTTACTTAGCGGGGGGTGCCTACAATGAGCAGTACTTC. The chain combines TRBV6-5 with TRBJ2-1, with 10 nucleotides matching TRBD2. The better agreement between TRBJ2-7 and the DNA end casts doubt on the J call. This CDR3 is 16 amino acids long. Germline V lookup: CDR1 MNHEY, CDR2 SVGAGI.

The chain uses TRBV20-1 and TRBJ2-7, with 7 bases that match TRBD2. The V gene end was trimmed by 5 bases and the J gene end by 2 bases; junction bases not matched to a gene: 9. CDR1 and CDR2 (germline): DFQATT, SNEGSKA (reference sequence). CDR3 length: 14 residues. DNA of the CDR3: TGCAGTGCTGGTGGGGCAGGGACTACCTACGAGCAGTACTTC. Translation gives CSAGGAGTTYEQYF.

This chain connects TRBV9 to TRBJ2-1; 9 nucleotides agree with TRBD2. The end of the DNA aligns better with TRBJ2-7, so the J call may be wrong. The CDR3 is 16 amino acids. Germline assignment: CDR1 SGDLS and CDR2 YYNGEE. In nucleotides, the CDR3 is TGTGCCAGCAGCGTAAGGCGGGGGGGCTCCTACAATGAGCAGTACTTC. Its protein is CASSVRRGGSYNEQYF.

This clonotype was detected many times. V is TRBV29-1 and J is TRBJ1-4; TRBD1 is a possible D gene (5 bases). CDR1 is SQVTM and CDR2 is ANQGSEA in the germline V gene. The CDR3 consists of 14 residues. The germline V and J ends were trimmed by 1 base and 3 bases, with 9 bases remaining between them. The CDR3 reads CSVEGRGSNEKLFF. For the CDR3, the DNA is TGCAGCGTTGAAGGTCGGGGGTCTAATGAAAAACTGTTTTTT.

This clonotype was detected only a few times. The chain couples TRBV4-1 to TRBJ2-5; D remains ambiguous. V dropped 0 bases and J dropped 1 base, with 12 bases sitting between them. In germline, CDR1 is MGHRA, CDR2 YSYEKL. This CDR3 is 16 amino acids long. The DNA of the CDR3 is TGCGCCAGCAGCCAAGATAGGACGATCCTCCAAGAGACCCAGTACTTC. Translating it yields CASSQDRTILQETQYF.

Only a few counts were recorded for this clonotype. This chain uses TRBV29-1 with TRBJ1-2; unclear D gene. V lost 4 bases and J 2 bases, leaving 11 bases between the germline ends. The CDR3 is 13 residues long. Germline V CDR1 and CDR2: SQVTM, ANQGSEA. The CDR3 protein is CSVAPNGNYGYTF. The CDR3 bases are TGCAGCGTTGCCCCAAACGGCAACTATGGCTACACCTTC.

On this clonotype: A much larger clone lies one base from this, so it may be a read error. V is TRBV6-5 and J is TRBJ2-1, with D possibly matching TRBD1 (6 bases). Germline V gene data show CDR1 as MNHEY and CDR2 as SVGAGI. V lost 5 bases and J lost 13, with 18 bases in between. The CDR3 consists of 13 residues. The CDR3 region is CASSGQTQETQFF. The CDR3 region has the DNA TGTGCCAGCAGTGGACAGACCCAAGAGACCCAGTTCTTC.

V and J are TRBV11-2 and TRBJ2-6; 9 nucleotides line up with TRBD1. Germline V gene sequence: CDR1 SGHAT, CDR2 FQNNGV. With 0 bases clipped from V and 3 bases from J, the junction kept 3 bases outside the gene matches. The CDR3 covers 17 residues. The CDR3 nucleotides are TGTGCCAGCAGCTTAGATAGGGGACAGGGTGGGGCCAACGTCCTGACTTTC. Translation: CASSLDRGQGGANVLTF. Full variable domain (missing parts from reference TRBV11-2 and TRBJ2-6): EAGVAQSPRYKIIEKRQSVAFWCNPISGHATLYWYQQILGQGPKLLIQFQNNGVVDDSQLPKDRFSAERLKGVDSTLKIQPAKLEDSAVYLCASSLDRGQGGANVLTFGAGSRLTVL.

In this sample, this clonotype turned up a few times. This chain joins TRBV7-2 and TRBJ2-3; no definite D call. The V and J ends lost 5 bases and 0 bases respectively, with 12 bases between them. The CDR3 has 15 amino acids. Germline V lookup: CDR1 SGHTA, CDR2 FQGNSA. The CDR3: CASSPRKTSTDTQYF. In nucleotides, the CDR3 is TGTGCCAGCAGCCCCCGGAAGACTAGCACAGATACGCAGTATTTT.

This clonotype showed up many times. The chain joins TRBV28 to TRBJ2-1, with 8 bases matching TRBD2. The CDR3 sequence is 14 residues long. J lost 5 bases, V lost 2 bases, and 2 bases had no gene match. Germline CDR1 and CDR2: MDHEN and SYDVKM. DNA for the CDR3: TGTGCCAGCAGTTTAAGCGGGAGAAACAATGAGCAGTTCTTC. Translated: CASSLSGRNNEQFF.

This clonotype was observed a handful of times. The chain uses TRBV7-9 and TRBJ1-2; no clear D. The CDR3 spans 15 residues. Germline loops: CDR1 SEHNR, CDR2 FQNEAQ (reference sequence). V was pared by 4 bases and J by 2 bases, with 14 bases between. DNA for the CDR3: TGTGCCAGCAGCTCCATGGGTACTTCAAACTATGGCTACACCTTC. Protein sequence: CASSSMGTSNYGYTF. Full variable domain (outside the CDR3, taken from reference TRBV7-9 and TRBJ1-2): DTGVSQNPRHKITKRGQNVTFRCDPISEHNRLYWYRQTLGQGPEFLTYFQNEAQLEKSRLLSDRFSAERPKGSFSTLEIQRTEQGDSAMYLCASSSMGTSNYGYTFGSGTRLTVV.

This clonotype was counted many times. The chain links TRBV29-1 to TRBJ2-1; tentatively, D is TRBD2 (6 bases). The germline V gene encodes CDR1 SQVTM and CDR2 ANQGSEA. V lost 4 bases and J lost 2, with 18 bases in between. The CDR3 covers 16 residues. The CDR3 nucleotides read TGCAGCGTTGTTTGGAACATCGCGGGGCCCTACAATGAGCAGTTCTTC. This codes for CSVVWNIAGPYNEQFF.

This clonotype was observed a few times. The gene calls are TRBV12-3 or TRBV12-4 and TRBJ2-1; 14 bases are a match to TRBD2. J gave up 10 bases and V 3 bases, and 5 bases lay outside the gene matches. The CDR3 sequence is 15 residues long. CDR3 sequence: CASSLTSGGVVEQFF. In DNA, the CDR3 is TGTGCCAGCAGTTTGACTAGCGGGGGGGTGGTAGAGCAGTTCTTC.

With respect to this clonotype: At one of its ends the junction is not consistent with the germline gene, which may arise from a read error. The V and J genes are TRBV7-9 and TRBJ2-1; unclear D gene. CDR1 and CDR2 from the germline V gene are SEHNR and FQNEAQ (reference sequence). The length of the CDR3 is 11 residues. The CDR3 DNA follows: TGTTCCAGCAGTACTCTCAGTGAGCAGTTCTTC. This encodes CSSSTLSEQFF.

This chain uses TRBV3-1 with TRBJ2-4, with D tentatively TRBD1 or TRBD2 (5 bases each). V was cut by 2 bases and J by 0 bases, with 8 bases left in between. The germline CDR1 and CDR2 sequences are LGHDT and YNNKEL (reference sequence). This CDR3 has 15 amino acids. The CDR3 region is CASSQLGTAKNIQYF. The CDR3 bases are TGTGCCAGCAGCCAACTTGGGACAGCCAAAAACATTCAGTACTTC.

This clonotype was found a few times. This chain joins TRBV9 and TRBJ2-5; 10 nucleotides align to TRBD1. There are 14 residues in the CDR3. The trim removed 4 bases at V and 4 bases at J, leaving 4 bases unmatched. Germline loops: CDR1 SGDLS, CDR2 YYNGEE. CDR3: CASSPTGGLETQYF. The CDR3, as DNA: TGTGCCAGCAGCCCGACAGGGGGCTTAGAGACCCAGTACTTC.

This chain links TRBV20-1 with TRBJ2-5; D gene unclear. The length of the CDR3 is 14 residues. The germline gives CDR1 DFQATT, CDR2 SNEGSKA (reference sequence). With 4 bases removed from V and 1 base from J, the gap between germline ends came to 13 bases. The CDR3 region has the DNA TGCAGTGCTATACGAGGCCCGGTCCAAGAGACCCAGTACTTC. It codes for CSAIRGPVQETQYF.

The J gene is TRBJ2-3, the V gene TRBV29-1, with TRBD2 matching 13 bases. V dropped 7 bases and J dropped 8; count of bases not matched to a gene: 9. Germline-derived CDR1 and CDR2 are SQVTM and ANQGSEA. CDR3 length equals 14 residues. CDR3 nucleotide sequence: TGCAGCGCCAGGACTAGCGGGAGAGGGGGTACGCAGTATTTT. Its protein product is CSARTSGRGGTQYF.